The clone carrying this T cell receptor (beta chain) was found many times. Its antigen is still unknown. Arm-PCR of CDR3 regions with iRepertoire HTBI primers generated TCR beta libraries. Original methodology: Sample data revealed fewer than 70 TRBV and more than 13 TRBJ segments. Via MiXCR, TCRdb re-called the multiplex PCR reads, giving one row per CDR3 protein. Clone size and V and J calls follow TCRdb, not the original study. The sample holds 420,000 or so distinct CDR3 sequences; around a quarter are singletons and the top ten take around 24%. The CDR3 consists of 15 residues. Germline V gene lookup returns CDR1 KGHDR and CDR2 SFDVKD. The germline V and J ends were trimmed by 4 bases and 8 bases, with 19 bases remaining between them. This sample stems from a study of regulatory T cells in long-lasting Graves disease. Study-wide results and limits: The study found persistent patients shared more public clonotypes (around 2,500) than new patients (roughly 880).

This sample's time point: persistent/refractory GD, antithyroid drugs over 5 years with positive TRAb. With RNA extracted from PBMCs as input, the TCR library was made. Approximately 8.6-milliliter peripheral blood samples went into EDTA tubes. The receptor was derived from a female donor with Graves disease. The sequencing used peripheral blood mononuclear cells (PBMCs), collected when the disease was refractory, from a patient treated with antithyroid drugs. The chain uses TRBV24-1 and TRBJ1-1, with D perhaps TRBD1 (6 bases). This CDR3 reads CATSDPRGRLGEAFF. The CDR3 nucleotides read TGTGCCACCAGTGACCCCAGGGGTCGTTTAGGCGAAGCTTTCTTT.